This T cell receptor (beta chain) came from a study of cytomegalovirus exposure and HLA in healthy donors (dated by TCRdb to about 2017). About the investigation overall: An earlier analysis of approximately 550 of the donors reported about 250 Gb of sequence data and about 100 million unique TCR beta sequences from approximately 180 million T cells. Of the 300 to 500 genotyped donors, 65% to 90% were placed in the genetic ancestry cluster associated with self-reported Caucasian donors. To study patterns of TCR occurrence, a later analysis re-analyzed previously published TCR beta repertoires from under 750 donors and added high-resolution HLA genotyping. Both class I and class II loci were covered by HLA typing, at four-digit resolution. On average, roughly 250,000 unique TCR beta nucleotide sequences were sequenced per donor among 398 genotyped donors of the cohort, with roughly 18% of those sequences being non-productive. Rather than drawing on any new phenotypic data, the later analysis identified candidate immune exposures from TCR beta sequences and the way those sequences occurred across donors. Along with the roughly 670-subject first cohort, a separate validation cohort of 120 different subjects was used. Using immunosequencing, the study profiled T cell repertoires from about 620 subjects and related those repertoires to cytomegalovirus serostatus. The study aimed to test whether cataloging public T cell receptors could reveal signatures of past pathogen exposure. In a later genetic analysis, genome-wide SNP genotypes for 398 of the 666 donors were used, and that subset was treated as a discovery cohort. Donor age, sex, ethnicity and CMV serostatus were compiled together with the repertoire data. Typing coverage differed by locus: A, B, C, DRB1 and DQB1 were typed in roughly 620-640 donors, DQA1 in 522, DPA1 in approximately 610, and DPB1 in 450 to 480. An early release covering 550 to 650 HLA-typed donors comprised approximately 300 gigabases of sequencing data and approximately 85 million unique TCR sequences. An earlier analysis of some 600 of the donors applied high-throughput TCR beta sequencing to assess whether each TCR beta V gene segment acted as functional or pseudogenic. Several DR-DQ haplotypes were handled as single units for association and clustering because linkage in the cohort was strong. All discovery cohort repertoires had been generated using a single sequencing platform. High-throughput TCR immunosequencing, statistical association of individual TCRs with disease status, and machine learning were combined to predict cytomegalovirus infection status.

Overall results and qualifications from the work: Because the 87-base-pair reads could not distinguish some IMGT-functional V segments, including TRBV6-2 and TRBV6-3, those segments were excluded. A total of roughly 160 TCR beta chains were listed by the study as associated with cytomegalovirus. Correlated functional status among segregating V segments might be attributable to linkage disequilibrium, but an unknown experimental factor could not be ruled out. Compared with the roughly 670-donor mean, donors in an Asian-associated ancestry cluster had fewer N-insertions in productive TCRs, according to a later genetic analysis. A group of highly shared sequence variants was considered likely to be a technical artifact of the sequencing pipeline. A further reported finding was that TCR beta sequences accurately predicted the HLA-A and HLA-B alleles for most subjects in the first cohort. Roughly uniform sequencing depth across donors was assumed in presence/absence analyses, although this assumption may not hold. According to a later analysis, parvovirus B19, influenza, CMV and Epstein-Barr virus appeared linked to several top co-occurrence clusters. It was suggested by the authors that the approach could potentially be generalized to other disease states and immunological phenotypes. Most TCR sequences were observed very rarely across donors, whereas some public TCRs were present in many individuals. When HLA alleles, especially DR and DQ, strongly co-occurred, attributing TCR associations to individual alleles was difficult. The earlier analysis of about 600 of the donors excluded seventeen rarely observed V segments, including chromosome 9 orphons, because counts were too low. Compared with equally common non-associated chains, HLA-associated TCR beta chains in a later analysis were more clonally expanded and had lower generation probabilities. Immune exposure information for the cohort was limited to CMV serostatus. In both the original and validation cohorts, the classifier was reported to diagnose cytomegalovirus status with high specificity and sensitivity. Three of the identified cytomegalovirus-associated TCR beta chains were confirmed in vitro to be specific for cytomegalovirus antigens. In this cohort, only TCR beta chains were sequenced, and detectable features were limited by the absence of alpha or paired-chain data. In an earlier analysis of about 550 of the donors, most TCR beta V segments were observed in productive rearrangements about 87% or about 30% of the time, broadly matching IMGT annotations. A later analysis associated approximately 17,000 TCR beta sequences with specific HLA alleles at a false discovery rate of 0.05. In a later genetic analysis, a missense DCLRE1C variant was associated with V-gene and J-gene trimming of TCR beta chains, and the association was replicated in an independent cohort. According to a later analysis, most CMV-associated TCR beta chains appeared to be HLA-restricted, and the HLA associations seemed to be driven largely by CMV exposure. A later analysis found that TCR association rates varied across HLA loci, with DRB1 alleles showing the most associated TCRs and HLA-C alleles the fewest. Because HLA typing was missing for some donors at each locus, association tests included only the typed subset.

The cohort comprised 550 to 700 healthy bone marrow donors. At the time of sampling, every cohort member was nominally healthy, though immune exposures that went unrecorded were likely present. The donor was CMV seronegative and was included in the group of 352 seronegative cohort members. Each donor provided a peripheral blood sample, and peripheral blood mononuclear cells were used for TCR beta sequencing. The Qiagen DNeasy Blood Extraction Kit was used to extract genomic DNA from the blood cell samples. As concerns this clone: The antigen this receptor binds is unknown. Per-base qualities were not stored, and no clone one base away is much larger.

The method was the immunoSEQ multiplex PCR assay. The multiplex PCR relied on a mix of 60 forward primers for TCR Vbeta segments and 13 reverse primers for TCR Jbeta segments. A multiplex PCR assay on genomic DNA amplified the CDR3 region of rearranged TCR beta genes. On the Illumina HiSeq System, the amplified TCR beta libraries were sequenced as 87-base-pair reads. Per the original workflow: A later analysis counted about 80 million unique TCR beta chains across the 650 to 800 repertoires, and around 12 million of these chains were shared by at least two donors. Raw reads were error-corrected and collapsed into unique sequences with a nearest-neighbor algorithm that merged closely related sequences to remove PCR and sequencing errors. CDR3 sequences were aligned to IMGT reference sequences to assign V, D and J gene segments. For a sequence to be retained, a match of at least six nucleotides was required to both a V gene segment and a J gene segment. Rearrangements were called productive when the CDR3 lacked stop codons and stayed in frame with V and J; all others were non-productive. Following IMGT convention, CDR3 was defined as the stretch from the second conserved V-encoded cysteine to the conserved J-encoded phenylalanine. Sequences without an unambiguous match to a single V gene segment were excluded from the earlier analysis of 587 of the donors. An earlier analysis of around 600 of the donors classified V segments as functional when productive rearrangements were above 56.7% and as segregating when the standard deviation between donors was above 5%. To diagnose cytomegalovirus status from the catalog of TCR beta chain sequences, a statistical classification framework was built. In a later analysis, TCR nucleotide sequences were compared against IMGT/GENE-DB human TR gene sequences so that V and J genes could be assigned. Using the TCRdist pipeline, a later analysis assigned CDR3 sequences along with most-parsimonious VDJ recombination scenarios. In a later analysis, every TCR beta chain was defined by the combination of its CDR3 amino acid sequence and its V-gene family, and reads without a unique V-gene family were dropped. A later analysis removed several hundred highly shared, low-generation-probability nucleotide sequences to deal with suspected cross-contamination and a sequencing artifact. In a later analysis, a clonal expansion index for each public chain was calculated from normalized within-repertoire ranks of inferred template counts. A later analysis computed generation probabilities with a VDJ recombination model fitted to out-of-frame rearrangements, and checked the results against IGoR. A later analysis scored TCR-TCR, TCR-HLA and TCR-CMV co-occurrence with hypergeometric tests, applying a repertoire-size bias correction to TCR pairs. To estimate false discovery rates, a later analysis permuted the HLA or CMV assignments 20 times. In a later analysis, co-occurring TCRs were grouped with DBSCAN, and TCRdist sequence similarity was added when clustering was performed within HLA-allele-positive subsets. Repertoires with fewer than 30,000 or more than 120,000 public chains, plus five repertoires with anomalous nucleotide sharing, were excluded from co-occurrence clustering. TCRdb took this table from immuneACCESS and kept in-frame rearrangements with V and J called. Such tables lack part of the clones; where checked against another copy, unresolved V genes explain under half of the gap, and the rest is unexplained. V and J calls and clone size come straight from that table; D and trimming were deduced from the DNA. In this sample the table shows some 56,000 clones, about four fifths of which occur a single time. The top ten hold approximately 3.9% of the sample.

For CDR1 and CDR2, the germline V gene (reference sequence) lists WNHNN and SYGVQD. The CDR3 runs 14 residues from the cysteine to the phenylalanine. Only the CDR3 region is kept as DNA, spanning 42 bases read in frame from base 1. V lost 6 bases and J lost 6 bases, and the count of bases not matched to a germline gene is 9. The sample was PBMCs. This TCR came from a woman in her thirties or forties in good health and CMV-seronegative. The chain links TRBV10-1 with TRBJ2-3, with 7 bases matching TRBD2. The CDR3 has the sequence CASSEGFGGDTQYF. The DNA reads TGCGCCAGCAGCGAGGGATTCGGGGGGGATACGCAGTATTTT.